This T cell receptor beta chain was captured in a study of blood T cell repertoires in COVID-19. The overall study: The origin of the acute and convalescent COVID-19 samples was the United States, Italy and Spain.

The table came from immunoSEQ multiplex PCR; TCRdb's copy has only in-frame clones and leaves some out. This table has under 150,000 clones, approximately 83% appearing once. J gave up 5 bases and V 1 base, and 11 bases lay outside the gene matches. CDR1 is SSHAT and CDR2 is FNYEAQ in the germline V gene (reference sequence). The CDR3 spans 17 residues. V usage is TRBV7-7 and J usage is TRBJ2-1; 7 nucleotides align to TRBD2. Sequencing was done on a sample of peripheral blood. The clonotype comes from a woman aged 45-59 years who had recovered from COVID-19. The CDR3: CASSLGGGGSTDNEQFF. CDR3 nucleotides: TGTGCCAGCAGCTTAGGGGGAGGCGGGAGTACGGACAATGAGCAGTTCTTC. The whole variable domain, remainder taken from reference TRBV7-7 and TRBJ2-1, is GAGVSQSPRYKVTKRGQDVTLRCDPISSHATLYWYQQALGQGPEFLTYFNYEAQPDKSGLPSDRFSAERPEGSISTLTIQRTEQRDSAMYRCASSLGGGGSTDNEQFFGPGTRLTVL.